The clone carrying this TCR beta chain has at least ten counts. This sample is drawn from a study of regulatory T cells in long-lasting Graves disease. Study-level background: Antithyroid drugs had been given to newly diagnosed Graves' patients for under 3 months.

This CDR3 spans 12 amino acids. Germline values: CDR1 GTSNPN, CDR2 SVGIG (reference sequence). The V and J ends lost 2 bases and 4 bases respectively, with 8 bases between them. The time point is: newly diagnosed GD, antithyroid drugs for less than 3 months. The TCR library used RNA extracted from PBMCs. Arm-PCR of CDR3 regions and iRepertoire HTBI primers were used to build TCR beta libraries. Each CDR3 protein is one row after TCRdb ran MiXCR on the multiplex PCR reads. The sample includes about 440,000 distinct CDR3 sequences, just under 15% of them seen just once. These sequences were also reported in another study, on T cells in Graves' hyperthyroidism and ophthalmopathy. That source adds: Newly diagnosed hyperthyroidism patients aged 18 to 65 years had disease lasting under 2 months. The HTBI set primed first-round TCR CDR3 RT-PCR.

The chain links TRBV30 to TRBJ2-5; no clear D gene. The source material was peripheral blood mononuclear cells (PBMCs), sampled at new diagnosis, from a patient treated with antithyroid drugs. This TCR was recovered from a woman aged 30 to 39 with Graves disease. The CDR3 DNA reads TGTGCCTGGAGTTATAGGACAGAGACCCAGTACTTC. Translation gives CAWSYRTETQYF.